This T cell receptor beta chain was recorded in a study of shared clonotypes between healthy human individuals. Healthy HIV-negative adults without recent acute infections or vaccinations served as donors. This table comes from immunoSEQ multiplex PCR, and its TCRdb copy is limited to in-frame clones, with some not included. This sample yields 450,000 to 500,000 clones, of which around 80% are seen a single time; more than 10% belongs to the top ten. Trimming removed 2 bases from V and 2 bases from J, with 10 bases in between. CDR3 length: 14 residues. Germline assignment: CDR1 SGHDT and CDR2 YYEEEE.

The V call is TRBV5-6, the J call TRBJ2-5; D remains ambiguous. Sequencing was performed on PBMCs. This sequence was found in a woman in her 40s in good health. Some clones in this sample may be carry-over from other donors' samples. In nucleotides, the CDR3 is TGTGCCAGCAGCTTCATCAGTACTCAAGAGACCCAGTACTTC. It is translated as CASSFISTQETQYF.